This paragraph covers one T cell receptor (beta chain) sequence. Its antigen remains unidentified. The CDR3 is 12 residues long. V shed 3 bases and J shed 5 bases, with 9 bases lying between them. Germline V gene data show CDR1 as DFQATT and CDR2 as SNEGSKA (reference sequence). One entry per CDR3 protein results from TCRdb running MiXCR on the 5' RACE reads. The data show about 250,000 distinct CDR3 sequences, more than 25% seen once. The data were taken from a study of CD8 T cells in ankylosing spondylitis. The study, taken as a whole, reports: Eight highly homologous variants made up a TCR beta motif, and this motif appeared characteristic of ankylosing spondylitis blood. With a CD8+ phenotype, disease-linked clones were relatively rare in peripheral blood.

The sample consisted of blood, either unsorted or a sorted T cell fraction (not recorded which). The clonotype comes from a male donor with ankylosing spondylitis or in good health (not recorded which). The rearrangement links TRBV20-1 to TRBJ2-3; no clear D. The CDR3 sequence is CSASQHIDTQYF. The CDR3 nucleotides are TGCAGTGCTAGCCAGCACATAGATACGCAGTATTTT.